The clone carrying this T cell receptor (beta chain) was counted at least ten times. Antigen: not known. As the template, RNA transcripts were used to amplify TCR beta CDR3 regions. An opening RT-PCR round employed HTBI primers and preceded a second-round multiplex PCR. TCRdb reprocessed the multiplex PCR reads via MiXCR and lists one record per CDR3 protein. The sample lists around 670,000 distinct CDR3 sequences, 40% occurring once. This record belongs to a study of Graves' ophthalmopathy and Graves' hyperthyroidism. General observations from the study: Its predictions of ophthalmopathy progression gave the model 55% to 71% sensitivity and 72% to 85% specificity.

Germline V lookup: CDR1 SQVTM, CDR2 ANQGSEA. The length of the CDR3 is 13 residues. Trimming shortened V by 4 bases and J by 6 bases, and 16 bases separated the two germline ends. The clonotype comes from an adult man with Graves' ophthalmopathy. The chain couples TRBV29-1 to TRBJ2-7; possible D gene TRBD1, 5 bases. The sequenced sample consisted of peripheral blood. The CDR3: CSVADGQGSEQYF. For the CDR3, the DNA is TGCAGCGTTGCCGATGGCCAGGGTAGCGAGCAGTACTTC.